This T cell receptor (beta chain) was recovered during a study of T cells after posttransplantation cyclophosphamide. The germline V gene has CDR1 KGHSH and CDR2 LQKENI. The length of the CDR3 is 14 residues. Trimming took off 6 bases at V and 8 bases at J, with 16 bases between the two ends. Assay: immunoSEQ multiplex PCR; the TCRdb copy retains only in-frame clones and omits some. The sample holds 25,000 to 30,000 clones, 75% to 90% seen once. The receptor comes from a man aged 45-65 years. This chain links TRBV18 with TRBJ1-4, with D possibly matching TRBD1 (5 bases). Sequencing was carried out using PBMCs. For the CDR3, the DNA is TGTGCCAGCTCTTCGACAGAAGGAGTGGAAAAACTGTTTTTT. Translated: CASSSTEGVEKLFF.